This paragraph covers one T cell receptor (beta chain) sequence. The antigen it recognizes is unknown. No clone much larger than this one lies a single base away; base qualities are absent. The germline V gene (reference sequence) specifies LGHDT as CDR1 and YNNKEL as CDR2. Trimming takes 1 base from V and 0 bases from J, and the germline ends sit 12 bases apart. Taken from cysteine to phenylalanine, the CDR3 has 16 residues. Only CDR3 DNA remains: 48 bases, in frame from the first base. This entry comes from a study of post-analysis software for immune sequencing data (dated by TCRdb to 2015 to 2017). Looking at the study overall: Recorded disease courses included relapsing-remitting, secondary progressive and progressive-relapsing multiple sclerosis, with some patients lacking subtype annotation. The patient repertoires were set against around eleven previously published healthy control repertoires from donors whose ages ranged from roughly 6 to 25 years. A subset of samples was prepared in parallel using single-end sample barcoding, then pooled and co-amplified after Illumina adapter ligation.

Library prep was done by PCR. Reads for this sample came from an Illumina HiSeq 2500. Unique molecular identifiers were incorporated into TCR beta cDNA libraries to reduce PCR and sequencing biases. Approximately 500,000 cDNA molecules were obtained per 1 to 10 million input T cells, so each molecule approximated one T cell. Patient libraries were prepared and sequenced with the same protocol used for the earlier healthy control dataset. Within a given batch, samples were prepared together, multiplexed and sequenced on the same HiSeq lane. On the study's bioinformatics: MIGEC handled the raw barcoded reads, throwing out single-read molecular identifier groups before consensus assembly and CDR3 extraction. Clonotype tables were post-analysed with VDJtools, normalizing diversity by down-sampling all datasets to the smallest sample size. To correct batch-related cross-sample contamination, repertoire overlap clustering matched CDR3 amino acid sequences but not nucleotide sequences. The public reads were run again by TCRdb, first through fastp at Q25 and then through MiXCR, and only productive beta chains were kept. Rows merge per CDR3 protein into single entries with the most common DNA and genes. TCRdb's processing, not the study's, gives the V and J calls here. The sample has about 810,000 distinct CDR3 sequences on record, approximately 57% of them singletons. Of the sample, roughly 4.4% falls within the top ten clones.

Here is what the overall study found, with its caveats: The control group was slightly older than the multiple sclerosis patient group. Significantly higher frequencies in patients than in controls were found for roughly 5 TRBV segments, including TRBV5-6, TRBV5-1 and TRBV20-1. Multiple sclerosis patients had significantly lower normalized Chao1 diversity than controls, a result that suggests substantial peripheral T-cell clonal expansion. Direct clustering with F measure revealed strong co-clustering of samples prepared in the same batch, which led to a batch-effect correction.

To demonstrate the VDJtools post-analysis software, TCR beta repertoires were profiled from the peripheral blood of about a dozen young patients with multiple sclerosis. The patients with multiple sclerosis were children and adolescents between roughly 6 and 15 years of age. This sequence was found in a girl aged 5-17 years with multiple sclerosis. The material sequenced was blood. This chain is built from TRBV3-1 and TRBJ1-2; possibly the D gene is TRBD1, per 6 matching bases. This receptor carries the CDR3 CASSQAGQPANYGYTF. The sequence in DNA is TGTGCCAGCAGCCAAGCCGGACAGCCCGCTAACTATGGCTACACCTTC. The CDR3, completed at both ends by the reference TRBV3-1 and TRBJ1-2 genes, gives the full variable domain DTAVSQTPKYLVTQMGNDKSIKCEQNLGHDTMYWYKQDSKKFLKIMFSYNNKELIINETVPNRFSPKSPDKAHLNLHINSLELGDSAVYFCASSQAGQPANYGYTFGSGTRLTVV.